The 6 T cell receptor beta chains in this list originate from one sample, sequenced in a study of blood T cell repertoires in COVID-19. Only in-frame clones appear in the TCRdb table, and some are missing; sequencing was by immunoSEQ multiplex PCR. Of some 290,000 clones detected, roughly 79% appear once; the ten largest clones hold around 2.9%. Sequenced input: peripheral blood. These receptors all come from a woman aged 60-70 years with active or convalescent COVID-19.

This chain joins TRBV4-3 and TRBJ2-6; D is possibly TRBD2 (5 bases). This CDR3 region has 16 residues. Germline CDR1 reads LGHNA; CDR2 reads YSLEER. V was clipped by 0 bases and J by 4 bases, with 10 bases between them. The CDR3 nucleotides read TGCGCCAGCAGCCAAGATACGGGGTCCGGGGCCAACGTCCTGACTTTC. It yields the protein CASSQDTGSGANVLTF.

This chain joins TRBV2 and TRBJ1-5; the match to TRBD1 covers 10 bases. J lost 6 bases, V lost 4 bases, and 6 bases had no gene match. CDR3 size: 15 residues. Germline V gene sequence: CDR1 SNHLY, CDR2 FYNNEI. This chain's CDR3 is CASSGDRGLSQPQHF. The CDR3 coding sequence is TGTGCCAGCAGTGGGGACAGGGGATTAAGTCAGCCCCAGCATTTT.

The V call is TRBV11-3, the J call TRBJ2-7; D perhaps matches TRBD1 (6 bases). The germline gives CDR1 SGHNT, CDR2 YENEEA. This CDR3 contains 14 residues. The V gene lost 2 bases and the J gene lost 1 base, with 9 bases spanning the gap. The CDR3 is CASSLTGPSYEQYF. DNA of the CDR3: TGTGCCAGCAGCTTAACAGGGCCTTCCTACGAGCAGTACTTC.

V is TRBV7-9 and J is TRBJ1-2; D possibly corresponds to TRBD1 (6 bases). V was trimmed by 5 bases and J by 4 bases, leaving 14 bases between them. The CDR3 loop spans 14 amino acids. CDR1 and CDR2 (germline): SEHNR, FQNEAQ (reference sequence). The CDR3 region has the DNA TGTGCCAGCAGCCTAGGACAGACTGGCTATGGCTACACCTTC. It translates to CASSLGQTGYGYTF.

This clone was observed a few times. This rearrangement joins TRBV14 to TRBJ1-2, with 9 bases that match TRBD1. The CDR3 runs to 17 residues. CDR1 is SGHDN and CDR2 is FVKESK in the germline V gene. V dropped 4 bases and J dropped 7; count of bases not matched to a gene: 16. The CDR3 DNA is TGTGCCAGCAGCCCCATATTCGACAGGGGGAGAGGATTTGGCTACACCTTC. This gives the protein CASSPIFDRGRGFGYTF.

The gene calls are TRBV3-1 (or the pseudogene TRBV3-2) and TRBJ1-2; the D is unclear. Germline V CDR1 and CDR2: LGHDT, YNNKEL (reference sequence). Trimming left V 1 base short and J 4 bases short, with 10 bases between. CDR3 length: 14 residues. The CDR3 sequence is CASSQVEGFYGYTF. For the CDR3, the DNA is TGTGCCAGCAGCCAAGTCGAGGGTTTCTATGGCTACACCTTC.